This paragraph covers one T cell receptor (beta chain) sequence. The data belong to a study of blood T cell repertoires in COVID-19. About the research overall: COVID-19 samples from acute and convalescent phases originated in the United States, Italy and Spain.

Authors' methods: Reference gene primer amplification yielded estimated nucleated cell counts. Profiled with immunoSEQ multiplex PCR; TCRdb holds only in-frame clones, not every one. D and trimming come from the DNA, and the V and J calls and clone size come from that table. The sample has about 430,000 clones, about 88% seen once. Recruitment covered about two dozen US areas and drew participants whose ages spanned about 18 to 90 years. Sequencing was performed on PBMCs or T cells enriched from blood (not recorded which). This receptor was identified in a woman aged 18-30 years who had been exposed to COVID-19.

The DNA of the CDR3 is TGCAGTGCCCTACTAGGGGGCGAGCAGTACTTC. Translated, it gives CSALLGGEQYF. The chain employs TRBV20-1 and TRBJ2-7; D possibly corresponds to TRBD1 (6 bases). Germline V gives CDR1 DFQATT, CDR2 SNEGSKA (reference sequence). The CDR3 has 11 residues. V gave up 6 bases and J gave up 6 bases, with 12 bases separating them.